This TCR beta chain was retrieved from a study of patients and donors after allogeneic stem cell transplantation (dated by TCRdb to 2018 to 2020). The CDR3 starts with the cysteine, ends with the phenylalanine, and has 15 residues. The DNA shown is the 45-base CDR3, in frame from base 1. V loses 5 bases of germline sequence and J loses 4 bases, and the interval between the two ends is 17 bases. This clonotype has a count of ten or more. The antigen it binds to is not known. Within one base of it there is no much larger clone, and no base qualities were kept. The library came from RT-PCR. Instrument on record: NextSeq 550. The public reads were run again by TCRdb, first through fastp at Q25 and then through MiXCR, and only productive beta chains were kept. Here each entry gathers all rows of one CDR3 protein and keeps the most common genes and DNA. The sample profile shows 920,000 or so distinct CDR3 sequences; roughly 17% of them were found once. Jointly, the top ten make up approximately 5.9% of the sample.

This TCR was sampled from a human donor who was either an allogeneic HSCT recipient or a stem cell or donor lymphocyte infusion donor (not recorded which). It is not recorded whose cells these are; they may come from a transplant donor. The V and J genes are TRBV12-3 or TRBV12-4 and TRBJ1-2; TRBD1 could be the D gene, as 6 bases match. The sequenced sample consisted of blood, either unsorted or a sorted T cell fraction (not recorded which). The DNA is as follows: TGTGCCAGCAGTGACCCAGGGGACGGGTCCTATGGCTACACCTTC. Translation gives CASSDPGDGSYGYTF.